These 26 T cell receptor beta chains originate from one sample sequenced in a study of OX40 agonist ivuxolimab in advanced cancers. The data were produced by immunoSEQ multiplex PCR, yet TCRdb's version contains in-frame clones alone and is incomplete. Of some 86,000 clones in the sample, roughly 94% were seen once. Sequences were derived from CD4+ or CD8+ T cells sorted from blood, sampled in a trial of the OX40 agonist ivuxolimab. Source of these receptors: an adult with an advanced solid tumor such as melanoma, head and neck, liver or kidney cancer.

The CDR3 nucleotides read TGCGCCAGCAGCCAAGATAGGTACTCCGGGGAGCTGTTTTTT. It codes for CASSQDRYSGELFF. The gene calls are TRBV4-1 and TRBJ2-2; D is unclear. Trimming removed 0 bases from V and 6 bases from J, with 8 bases in between. This CDR3 is built from 14 residues. Germline V CDR1 and CDR2: MGHRA, YSYEKL.

This sequence joins TRBV6-5 and TRBJ2-3; D is uncertain. The CDR3 runs to 15 residues. Germline-derived CDR1 and CDR2 are MNHEY and SVGAGI. V lost 0 bases, J lost 3 bases, and 10 bases lay in between. CDR3 loop: CASSYSEYLTDTQYF. CDR3 coding DNA: TGTGCCAGCAGTTACTCTGAATACCTAACAGATACGCAGTATTTT.

This clone came up once. The chain carries TRBV28 and TRBJ1-1; D gene unclear. This CDR3 has 13 amino acids. The V end was cut by 3 bases, the J end by 1 base, with 6 bases between. Germline-derived CDR1 and CDR2 are MDHEN and SYDVKM. The CDR3 DNA reads as TGTGCCAGCAGTTTGCACGCGAACACTGAAGCTTTCTTT. Residues: CASSLHANTEAFF.

This sequence joins TRBV27 and TRBJ1-1; D unresolved. Trimming removed 2 bases from V and 1 base from J, with 8 bases in between. The length of the CDR3 is 14 residues. Germline V gene lookup returns CDR1 MNHEY and CDR2 SMNVEV (reference sequence). The CDR3 DNA follows: TGTGCCAGCAGTTTACGTGGACCGAACACTGAAGCTTTCTTT. It specifies CASSLRGPNTEAFF.

This clone has only one observation. The genes are TRBV11-2 and TRBJ2-1, with 11 bases aligning to TRBD2. V lost 2 bases to trimming and J lost 4 bases; unmatched junction nucleotides: 7. The CDR3 is 17 amino acids. Germline V gene data show CDR1 as SGHAT and CDR2 as FQNNGV. Written as DNA, the CDR3 is TGTGCCAGCAGCTTATCCTCCGGGACTAGCGGTTACAATGAGCAGTTCTTC. As protein: CASSLSSGTSGYNEQFF. Supplemented by reference TRBV11-2 and TRBJ2-1, the full variable domain reads EAGVAQSPRYKIIEKRQSVAFWCNPISGHATLYWYQQILGQGPKLLIQFQNNGVVDDSQLPKDRFSAERLKGVDSTLKIQPAKLEDSAVYLCASSLSSGTSGYNEQFFGPGTRLTVL.

The rearrangement links TRBV6-4 to TRBJ2-3; 10 positions match TRBD2. Germline V gene sequence: CDR1 MRHNA, CDR2 SNTAGT. The length of the CDR3 is 15 residues. V shed 10 bases and J 1 base; nucleotides not matched to a gene: 8. The CDR3, as DNA: TGTGCCACCTCCCCGGGGACTAGCGGCACAGATACGCAGTATTTT. It specifies CATSPGTSGTDTQYF.

V usage is TRBV9 and J usage is TRBJ1-1; D is ambiguous. The CDR3 has 14 residues. CDR1 and CDR2 from the germline V gene are SGDLS and YYNGEE. V lost 3 bases, J lost 0 bases, and 9 bases lay in between. In DNA form, the CDR3 reads TGTGCCAGCAGCGAGGACGGATTGAACACTGAAGCTTTCTTT. This encodes CASSEDGLNTEAFF. The whole variable domain, filled in from reference TRBV9 and TRBJ1-1, reads DSGVTQTPKHLITATGQRVTLRCSPRSGDLSVYWYQQSLDQGLQFLIQYYNGEERAKGNILERFSAQQFPDLHSELNLSSLELGDSALYFCASSEDGLNTEAFFGQGTRLTVV.

The chain has TRBV19 and TRBJ2-7; perhaps TRBD1 as D (5 bases). Trimming stripped 10 bases from V and 3 bases from J, with 13 bases between. The CDR3 runs to 12 residues. CDR1 is LNHDA and CDR2 is SQIVND in the germline V gene (reference sequence). CDR3 nucleotides: TGTGCCACCTCCCAGGGAAGCTACGAGCAGTACTTC. It is translated as CATSQGSYEQYF.

V gene TRBV27 combines with J gene TRBJ1-1, with 7 nucleotides matching TRBD1. The CDR3 has 15 residues. The J segment lost 2 bases and the V segment lost 8 bases, leaving 11 bases of the junction unmatched. Germline CDR1 reads MNHEY; CDR2 reads SMNVEV (reference sequence). For the CDR3, the DNA is TGTGCCAGCTCAAGAGGGGGCGCCATCAACACTGAAGCTTTCTTT. Its protein product is CASSRGGAINTEAFF.

The chain links TRBV7-2 to TRBJ1-1; D is undetermined. The germline V gene encodes CDR1 SGHTA and CDR2 FQGNSA. The ends were cut back, 8 bases at V and 4 bases at J, with 14 bases in the middle. The CDR3 length is 13 residues. This chain's CDR3 is CASAGGWGTEAFF. The DNA for the CDR3 is TGTGCCAGCGCGGGCGGTTGGGGCACTGAAGCTTTCTTT. The entire variable domain, with the rest obtained from reference TRBV7-2 and TRBJ1-1, is as follows: GAGVSQSPSNKVTEKGKDVELRCDPISGHTALYWYRQSLGQGLEFLIYFQGNSAPDKSGLPSDRFSAERTGGSVSTLTIQRTQQEDSAVYLCASAGGWGTEAFFGQGTRLTVV.

The V call is TRBV27, the J call TRBJ2-3; no clear D gene. V lost 6 bases, J lost 1 base, and 8 bases lay in between. CDR1 is MNHEY, CDR2 SMNVEV, per germline (reference sequence). This CDR3 has 13 amino acids. CDR3 sequence: CASSPSGTDTQYF. The CDR3 nucleotides are TGTGCCAGCAGCCCATCGGGCACAGATACGCAGTATTTT.

The rearrangement uses TRBV4-3 and TRBJ2-5; a weak D match, TRBD2 (5 bases). The tail of the sequence fits TRBJ2-7 better, so the J call may be wrong. Germline V gene sequence: CDR1 LGHNA, CDR2 YSLEER. The CDR3 contains 13 residues. CDR3 protein: CASSQQVANEQYF. CDR3 sequence (DNA): TGCGCCAGCAGCCAGCAGGTAGCGAACGAGCAGTACTTC.

The chain joins TRBV4-3 to TRBJ2-5, with a weak D call TRBD2 (5 bases). Germline CDR1 is LGHNA and CDR2 is YSLEER. The CDR3 runs 16 residues. V was pared by 1 base and J by 3 bases, with 15 bases between. The CDR3 DNA reads as TGCGCCAGCAGCCAAGTGAGGGTTTGGGCTAAAGAGACCCAGTACTTC. This sequence encodes CASSQVRVWAKETQYF.

The chain uses TRBV7-2 and TRBJ2-5; D unresolved. Germline V gives CDR1 SGHTA, CDR2 FQGNSA. The CDR3 consists of 14 residues. With 5 bases removed from V and 4 bases from J, the gap between germline ends came to 14 bases. This CDR3 reads CASSTIGRGETQYF. CDR3 in DNA: TGTGCCAGCAGCACAATTGGGCGCGGAGAGACCCAGTACTTC.

CDR3 protein: CASSLSPYEQYF. CDR3 in DNA: TGTGCCAGCAGTCTCTCCCCCTACGAGCAGTACTTC. The genes are TRBV28 and TRBJ2-7; D ambiguous. The CDR3 spans 12 residues. Germline V CDR1 and CDR2: MDHEN, SYDVKM. Trimming took off 5 bases at V and 2 bases at J, with 7 bases between the two ends.

This chain joins TRBV27 and TRBJ1-5; a possible D gene is TRBD1 (5 bases). Trimming took 4 bases from V and 4 from J, leaving 8 bases between them. This CDR3 has 13 amino acids. Germline lookup yields CDR1 MNHEY and CDR2 SMNVEV (reference sequence). The CDR3 protein is CASSWEGNQPQHF. The CDR3 coding sequence is TGTGCCAGCAGTTGGGAGGGGAATCAGCCCCAGCATTTT.

V usage is TRBV6-4 and J usage is TRBJ1-6; D may be TRBD1 (5 bases). The V end lost 5 bases, the J end lost 7 bases, and 9 bases lay between the germline ends. The CDR3 extends over 13 amino acids. In germline, CDR1 is MRHNA, CDR2 SNTAGT. CDR3 nucleotides: TGTGCCAGCAGTCCCGGGGCCAATTCACCCCTCCACTTT. Its translation: CASSPGANSPLHF.

This clone occurred once. The chain combines TRBV7-9 with TRBJ2-7; 11 bases map to TRBD2. Germline V gene lookup returns CDR1 SEHNR and CDR2 FQNEAQ (reference sequence). Trimming removed 5 bases from V and 5 bases from J; junction bases left unmatched: 8. This CDR3 contains 15 residues. The chain's CDR3 is CASSQPSGRRNEQYF. The CDR3 coding sequence is TGTGCCAGCAGCCAACCTAGCGGGAGGCGCAACGAGCAGTACTTC.

DNA for the CDR3: TGTGCCAGCAGCTTCCCGCGTCAGGGGGGGGCGGCTGAGCAGTTCTTC. This gives the protein CASSFPRQGGAAEQFF. The chain carries TRBV9 and TRBJ2-1; D may match TRBD1 or TRBD2 (7 bases each). V dropped 4 bases and J dropped 9 bases, with 23 bases sitting between them. Germline loops: CDR1 SGDLS, CDR2 YYNGEE. The CDR3 spans 16 residues.

This clone came up a few times. This rearrangement joins TRBV7-2 to TRBJ2-7; D call uncertain. Germline V gene data show CDR1 as SGHTA and CDR2 as FQGNSA. This CDR3 has 12 residues. V lost 4 bases and J 3 bases, leaving 7 bases between the germline ends. The CDR3 spells CASSSLNYEQYF. In nucleotides, the CDR3 is TGTGCCAGCAGCTCCCTAAACTACGAGCAGTACTTC. Complete variable domain (other parts from reference TRBV7-2 and TRBJ2-7): GAGVSQSPSNKVTEKGKDVELRCDPISGHTALYWYRQSLGQGLEFLIYFQGNSAPDKSGLPSDRFSAERTGGSVSTLTIQRTQQEDSAVYLCASSSLNYEQYFGPGTRLTVT.

V and J are TRBV29-1 and TRBJ2-5; no reliable D call. This CDR3 has 10 amino acids. Trimming stripped 3 bases from V and 5 bases from J, with 4 bases between. From germline, CDR1 is SQVTM and CDR2 ANQGSEA. The CDR3 protein is CSVDLETQYF. The CDR3 nucleotides read TGCAGCGTTGATTTGGAGACCCAGTACTTC.

The rearrangement links TRBV18 to TRBJ2-7, with D unresolved. CDR3 size: 15 residues. The germline V gene encodes CDR1 KGHSH and CDR2 LQKENI. V lost 6 bases to trimming and J lost 3 bases, with 18 bases between them. The CDR3: CASSPTTVLGYEQYF. The CDR3 DNA sequence: TGTGCCAGCTCCCCTACCACAGTTTTAGGCTACGAGCAGTACTTC.

The chain recombines TRBV5-1 with TRBJ2-3; TRBD2 aligns across 11 bases. Trimming at V came to 4 bases and at J to 5 bases, leaving 6 bases not matched to a gene. Germline CDR1 is SGHRS and CDR2 is YFSETQ. The CDR3 runs to 15 residues. The CDR3 coding sequence is TGCGCCAGCAGCATAGCGGGGGGGACCCTAGATACGCAGTATTTT. Translation gives CASSIAGGTLDTQYF.

The chain carries TRBV19 and TRBJ1-3; D remains unclear. The germline CDR1 and CDR2 sequences are LNHDA and SQIVND (reference sequence). CDR3 length equals 15 residues. Trimming cost V 6 bases and J 0 bases, with 12 bases left between them. The CDR3 DNA reads TGTGCCAGTAGAACTTCCGCGGTCTCTGGAAACACCATATATTTT. It yields the protein CASRTSAVSGNTIYF.

Details on this clone: One end of the junction does not line up with germline, which may come from a read error. The identical CDR3 is also encoded by other nucleotide sequences in the sample. The chain recombines TRBV7-9 with TRBJ2-7; 7 nucleotides match TRBD2. Per germline, CDR1 SEHNR and CDR2 FQNEAQ (reference sequence). The CDR3 covers 15 residues. CDR3 in amino acids: CASSLVSGGDYEQYF. The CDR3 region has the DNA TGTGCCAGCAGTTTAGTGTCGGGGGGAGACTACGAGCAGTACTTC.

To note about this clone: Different DNA sequences within this sample yield the same CDR3. The rearrangement links TRBV7-9 to TRBJ2-2, with D unclear. CDR3 length equals 13 residues. Between the trimmed V and J ends, which lost 4 bases and 1 base, there was a span of 4 bases. Germline V CDR1 and CDR2: SEHNR, FQNEAQ (reference sequence). The CDR3 loop reads CASSSENTGELFF. For the CDR3, the DNA is TGTGCCAGCAGCTCAGAGAACACCGGGGAGCTGTTTTTT.